The clone carrying this TCR beta chain has more than one count but fewer than ten. This entry belongs to a study of blood T cell repertoires in COVID-19. At the level of the study: COVID-19 samples, acute and convalescent, were from the United States, Italy and Spain. PBMCs, B-cell-depleted T cells, or T cells provided the cDNA or gDNA that made up the material.

Per the authors' pipeline: By means of reference gene primer amplification, nucleated cell counts were estimated. Libraries were prepared by immunoSEQ multiplex PCR; TCRdb keeps only in-frame clonotypes and omits some of them. V and J calls plus clone size are reproduced from that table; the DNA served to infer D and trimming. The sample carries some 180,000 clones, around 90% recorded once. Germline-derived CDR1 and CDR2 are MNHEY and SVGAGI. The CDR3 loop spans 14 amino acids. Unmatched junction bases numbered 11, after V lost 6 bases and J lost 8 bases. The rearrangement uses TRBV6-5 and TRBJ1-2; 8 bases line up with TRBD1. The material sequenced was peripheral blood. The TCR originated in a man in his forties with acute or convalescent COVID-19. CDR3 DNA: TGTGCCAGCAGGCGTGGACAGGGTTTTGACGGCTACACCTTC. Amino acids: CASRRGQGFDGYTF.